Here is one T cell receptor beta chain with its context. The sample is drawn from a study of blood T cell repertoires in COVID-19. Overall study: Nucleic acid was either cDNA or gDNA, and it came from T cells, B-cell-depleted T cells, or PBMCs.

TCRdb's table, derived via immunoSEQ multiplex PCR, lists solely in-frame clones and lacks some. The data show over 35,000 clones, approximately 90% seen once. V dropped 4 bases and J dropped 2 bases, with 21 bases sitting between them. The length of the CDR3 is 18 residues. The germline gives CDR1 SGHDT, CDR2 YYEEEE. The sequence was obtained from a man in his forties or fifties with active COVID-19. The sequenced sample was peripheral blood. The V call is TRBV5-6, the J call TRBJ2-2, with D maybe TRBD2 (6 bases). CDR3 nucleotide sequence: TGTGCCAGCAGCCCCTTGGCGGGGAATTCGCTTAACACCGGGGAGCTGTTTTTT. Residues: CASSPLAGNSLNTGELFF.